These 27 T cell receptor beta chains originate from one sample sequenced in a study of vaccination and CD4 T cells after COVID-19. Treatment given: roughly 10-day PBMC culture with coronavirus spike peptide pools or control peptides (ViraFEST assay). No antigen has been identified for these receptors. The Oncomine TCR Beta short-read assay generated sequence data from the DNA of cultured CD4+ T cells. TCRdb ran MiXCR on the PCR reads and lists one entry per CDR3 protein. The table records fewer than 2,000 distinct CDR3 sequences, 55% to 75% of them present only once. The sequences come from CD4+ T cells from blood, cultured in vitro, collected after SARS-CoV-2 vaccination. The receptors derive from a human donor who had recovered from COVID-19.

The chain's CDR3 is CASSEGGGGNYGYTF. The DNA of the CDR3 is TGTGCCAGCAGTGAAGGTGGGGGAGGTAACTATGGCTACACCTTC. V and J are TRBV6-1 and TRBJ1-2; a possible D gene is TRBD1 (5 bases). CDR3 length: 15 residues. CDR1 MNHNS and CDR2 SASEGT come from the germline V gene. V lost 1 base to trimming and J lost 1 base, with 10 bases between them.

The genes are TRBV28 and TRBJ1-5, with 7 bases lining up with TRBD1. V gave up 5 bases and J gave up 2 bases; unmatched junction bases: 6. Germline lookup yields CDR1 MDHEN and CDR2 SYDVKM. The CDR3 totals 15 residues. CDR3 nucleotides: TGTGCCAGCAGTGACAGGGAAGGGGGCAATCAGCCCCAGCATTTT. Its protein product is CASSDREGGNQPQHF.

The chain is built from TRBV25-1 and TRBJ2-5; D perhaps matches TRBD2 (5 bases). The CDR3 spans 12 residues. Looked up from germline, CDR1 is MGHDK and CDR2 is SYGVNS. V lost 5 bases, J lost 5 bases, and 9 bases lay in between. CDR3 DNA sequence: TGTGCCAGCAGTCCCGGCGGGGAGACCCAGTACTTC. Translating it yields CASSPGGETQYF.

This clonotype was counted once. CDR3 in DNA: TGCAGTGCTAGAGTCCTTCTTGCCGGGGCAGATACGCAGTATTTT. The encoded protein is CSARVLLAGADTQYF. This chain connects TRBV20-1 to TRBJ2-3; D is perhaps TRBD2 (5 bases). The CDR3 sequence is 15 residues long. The V end was cut by 1 base, the J end by 4 bases, with 15 bases between. Germline V CDR1 and CDR2: DFQATT, SNEGSKA (reference sequence).

V usage is TRBV30 and J usage is TRBJ1-2, with D possibly TRBD1 on 6 matching bases. The ends were cut back, 3 bases at V and 5 bases at J, with 13 bases in the middle. The CDR3 spans 13 residues. In germline, CDR1 is GTSNPN, CDR2 SVGIG (reference sequence). The CDR3 here is CAWSQQGIYGYTF. The DNA for the CDR3 is TGTGCCTGGAGCCAACAGGGAATTTATGGCTACACCTTC.

Relative to its sample, this clonotype is large. The chain combines TRBV5-1 with TRBJ1-6, with D possibly TRBD1 on 6 matching bases. The CDR3 is 18 amino acids. Trimming removed 1 base at V and 10 bases at J, with 24 bases between. Germline V gene sequence: CDR1 SGHRS, CDR2 YFSETQ. The DNA of the CDR3 is TGCGCCAGCAGCTTGACGATACCTTCAGGGGACTTTCGGTCACCCCTCCACTTT. As protein: CASSLTIPSGDFRSPLHF.

The rearrangement uses TRBV19 and TRBJ1-1; D may be TRBD1 (5 bases). The germline V gene has CDR1 LNHDA and CDR2 SQIVND (reference sequence). The CDR3 covers 14 residues. V shed 1 base and J shed 4 bases, with 10 bases lying between them. The CDR3 loop reads CASSIGRDPTEAFF. The CDR3 region has the DNA TGTGCCAGTAGTATAGGACGGGACCCCACTGAAGCTTTCTTT.

The V gene is TRBV4-1, the J gene TRBJ2-2; D gene ambiguous. Trimming cost V 7 bases and J 7 bases, with 10 bases left between them. From germline, CDR1 is MGHRA and CDR2 YSYEKL. The CDR3 covers 12 residues. CDR3 coding DNA: TGCGCCAGCAACTTACTCGACGGGGAGCTGTTTTTT. This encodes CASNLLDGELFF.

The chain has TRBV19 and TRBJ1-2; D unresolved. The germline gives CDR1 LNHDA, CDR2 SQIVND (reference sequence). The CDR3 totals 14 residues. The V end lost 8 bases, the J end lost 0 bases, and 13 bases lay between the germline ends. This CDR3 is CASYSAGANYGYTF. The CDR3 region has the DNA TGTGCCAGTTACTCTGCGGGTGCTAACTATGGCTACACCTTC.

This chain joins TRBV20-1 and TRBJ2-3; either TRBD1 or TRBD2 may supply D (6 bases each). In germline, CDR1 is DFQATT, CDR2 SNEGSKA (reference sequence). V lost 0 bases and J lost 4, with 17 bases in between. This CDR3 spans 16 amino acids. This chain's CDR3 is CSARDPGRRGADTQYF. The CDR3 coding sequence is TGCAGTGCTAGAGACCCCGGCAGGAGGGGGGCAGATACGCAGTATTTT.

The rearrangement joins TRBV10-2 to TRBJ1-5, with D uncertain. This CDR3 contains 12 residues. Trimming removed 2 bases from V and 6 bases from J, with 5 bases in between. Germline assignment: CDR1 WSHSY and CDR2 SAAADI. CDR3 DNA: TGCGCCAGCAGTGAGGCGGGTCAGCCCCAGCATTTT. This sequence encodes CASSEAGQPQHF.

J is TRBJ1-3 and V is TRBV20-1; no clear D. Trimming left V 0 bases short and J 4 bases short, with 13 bases between. CDR3 length equals 15 residues. CDR1 DFQATT and CDR2 SNEGSKA come from the germline V gene (reference sequence). CDR3 coding DNA: TGCAGTGCTAGAGAAGGGAATGGACCCGGAAACACCATATATTTT. Translating gives CSAREGNGPGNTIYF.

The chain has TRBV3-1 and TRBJ2-5; no firm D call. Germline lookup yields CDR1 LGHDT and CDR2 YNNKEL (reference sequence). The CDR3 runs to 14 residues. Deletions cut 3 bases from V and 0 bases from J, with 8 bases between. The CDR3 bases are TGTGCCAGCAGCCACCTTGGTTACCAAGAGACCCAGTACTTC. As protein: CASSHLGYQETQYF.

This clonotype ranks as large. The rearrangement uses TRBV6-1 and TRBJ1-1; maybe TRBD1 (5 bases). In germline, CDR1 is MNHNS, CDR2 SASEGT. Trimming took 8 bases from V and 5 from J, leaving 12 bases between them. This CDR3 contains 12 residues. CDR3 residues: CASGGGSTEAFF. The CDR3 coding sequence is TGTGCCAGCGGTGGGGGGAGTACTGAAGCTTTCTTT.

The chain combines TRBV15 with TRBJ1-1; D not resolved. The germline V gene encodes CDR1 LNHNV and CDR2 YYDKDF (reference sequence). The CDR3 consists of 14 residues. The germline V and J ends were trimmed by 0 bases and 5 bases, with 10 bases remaining between them. CDR3 in amino acids: CATSRDGRQTEAFF. CDR3 coding DNA: TGTGCCACCAGCAGAGATGGCCGGCAAACTGAAGCTTTCTTT.

The rearrangement uses TRBV20-1 and TRBJ2-1; weak D call: TRBD2 (6 bases). Trimming took off 2 bases at V and 0 bases at J, with 14 bases between the two ends. Per germline, CDR1 DFQATT and CDR2 SNEGSKA (reference sequence). CDR3 length: 16 amino acids. This chain's CDR3 is CSARRPQRVSYNEQFF. The CDR3 nucleotides are TGCAGTGCTAGACGCCCCCAGCGGGTCTCCTACAATGAGCAGTTCTTC.

The chain recombines TRBV20-1 with TRBJ1-2; D uncertain. Trimming left V 3 bases short and J 5 bases short, with 10 bases between. This CDR3 is built from 12 residues. The V gene's germline CDR1 is DFQATT and CDR2 SNEGSKA (reference sequence). The CDR3: CSASGERYGYTF. CDR3 bases: TGCAGTGCTAGTGGGGAAAGGTATGGCTACACCTTC.

A note on this clonotype: One junction end disagrees with the germline gene, perhaps due to a read error. V gene TRBV6-4 combines with J gene TRBJ2-3; the match to TRBD2 covers 11 bases. The CDR3 spans 15 residues. CDR1 and CDR2 (germline): MRHNA, SNTAGT. As DNA, the CDR3 is TGTGCCAGCAGTGTGGGGACTAGCGGCACAGGTACGCAGTATTTT. As protein: CASSVGTSGTGTQYF.

This chain connects TRBV7-9 to TRBJ2-1; maybe TRBD1 (6 bases). This CDR3 comprises 15 residues. The ends were cut back, 4 bases at V and 4 bases at J, with 14 bases in the middle. In germline, CDR1 is SEHNR, CDR2 FQNEAQ (reference sequence). The CDR3 region has the DNA TGTGCCAGCAGCTCTCTAAGGGACAAATACAATGAGCAGTTCTTC. Protein: CASSSLRDKYNEQFF.

This clonotype came up a few times. The V gene is TRBV27, the J gene TRBJ1-2; D unresolved. This CDR3 is built from 13 residues. Trimming took off 0 bases at V and 5 bases at J, with 7 bases between the two ends. CDR1 and CDR2 (germline): MNHEY, SMNVEV (reference sequence). CDR3: CASSLSPNYGYTF. The CDR3 bases are TGTGCCAGCAGTTTATCCCCGAATTATGGCTACACCTTC.

The chain couples TRBV24-1 to TRBJ1-2; TRBD1 is a possible D gene (5 bases). Deletions cut 5 bases from V and 4 bases from J, with 10 bases between. CDR1 and CDR2 from the germline V gene are KGHDR and SFDVKD. The CDR3 is made up of 13 amino acids. This chain's CDR3 is CATSAGAGYGYTF. CDR3 DNA sequence: TGTGCCACCAGTGCTGGGGCGGGCTATGGCTACACCTTC.

CDR3 coding DNA: TGTGCCATCAGTCCCACACTAGCGTCGAACACCGGGGAGCTGTTTTTT. It yields the protein CAISPTLASNTGELFF. The rearrangement links TRBV10-3 to TRBJ2-2; TRBD2 matches at 7 bases. Germline V gene lookup returns CDR1 ENHRY and CDR2 SYGVKD. Germline trimming cut 5 bases from V and 0 bases from J; bases unmatched to any gene: 6. CDR3 length: 16 residues.

This clonotype has only a few counts. The V and J genes are TRBV7-9 and TRBJ1-5, with a tentative D call TRBD1 (5 bases). Germline CDR1 is SEHNR and CDR2 is FQNEAQ (reference sequence). Between the trimmed V and J ends, which lost 3 bases and 0 bases, there was a span of 9 bases. This CDR3 contains 15 residues. The CDR3 bases are TGTGCCAGCAGCTTCACAGGAGATAGCAATCAGCCCCAGCATTTT. This translates into CASSFTGDSNQPQHF.

CDR3 loop: CASSQERWGIAYEQYF. The CDR3 DNA reads as TGTGCCAGCAGCCAAGAACGATGGGGCATAGCCTACGAGCAGTACTTC. The V gene is TRBV14, the J gene TRBJ2-7, with D possibly matching TRBD1 (5 bases). Trimming stripped 0 bases from V and 2 bases from J, with 14 bases between. Germline assignment: CDR1 SGHDN and CDR2 FVKESK. There are 16 residues in the CDR3.

V gene TRBV20-1 combines with J gene TRBJ2-1, with D possibly matching TRBD1 (6 bases). The CDR3 contains 14 residues. Germline loops: CDR1 DFQATT, CDR2 SNEGSKA (reference sequence). Deletions cut 4 bases from V and 4 bases from J, with 14 bases between. In DNA, the CDR3 is TGCAGTGCTAAAACAGGGTTTGGGTACAATGAGCAGTTCTTC. Protein product: CSAKTGFGYNEQFF.

The V and J genes are TRBV7-2 and TRBJ2-2; a possible D gene is TRBD2 (6 bases). Per germline, CDR1 SGHTA and CDR2 FQGNSA. The CDR3 covers 16 residues. Trimming took off 1 base at V and 5 bases at J, with 14 bases between the two ends. DNA for the CDR3: TGTGCCAGCAGCTTAGATCGGGGGAAGGGGACCGGGGAGCTGTTTTTT. Translated: CASSLDRGKGTGELFF.

The V and J genes are TRBV27 and TRBJ1-1, with no clear D. The CDR3 runs 14 residues. The germline V gene encodes CDR1 MNHEY and CDR2 SMNVEV (reference sequence). The V and J ends lost 3 bases and 4 bases respectively, with 12 bases between them. For the CDR3, the DNA is TGTGCCAGCAGTTTTTCCTGGAAGAGCACTGAAGCTTTCTTT. Its protein product is CASSFSWKSTEAFF.